The 28 T cell receptor beta chains below all came from one sample that was sequenced in a study of radiation and T cells in renal cell carcinoma. The data were produced by immunoSEQ multiplex PCR, yet TCRdb's version contains in-frame clones alone and is incomplete. The data contain some 100,000 clones, 70% to 85% of them singletons. Indicated time point: baseline pretreatment blood. Sample treatment: 15 Gy SBRT to primary tumor, nephrectomy 4 weeks later. Here the sequenced sample was blood, taken from a patient whose treatment included radiotherapy and nephrectomy. Receptors were obtained from a man between 60 and 70 years old with renal cell carcinoma.

This chain connects TRBV5-1 to TRBJ1-5; a possible D gene is TRBD1 (5 bases). CDR3 size: 16 residues. The germline gives CDR1 SGHRS, CDR2 YFSETQ. V lost 4 bases to trimming and J lost 3 bases, with 17 bases between them. In DNA, the CDR3 is TGCGCCAGCAGCCCGGGGAGGGGAGGACCCAATCAGCCCCAGCATTTT. Amino acid sequence: CASSPGRGGPNQPQHF.

This chain joins TRBV2 and TRBJ2-2; possibly TRBD1 or TRBD2 for D (5 bases each). Trimming removed 3 bases from V and 6 bases from J, with 20 bases in between. This CDR3 is built from 17 residues. Per germline, CDR1 SNHLY and CDR2 FYNNEI. In nucleotides, the CDR3 is TGTGCCAGCAGTGACCCTTCAAGGGGACCCACCTCCGGGGAGCTGTTTTTT. Its translation is CASSDPSRGPTSGELFF.

This chain links TRBV6-1 with TRBJ2-7, with D hard to call. This CDR3 is 13 amino acids long. The germline V and J ends were trimmed by 6 bases and 5 bases, with 14 bases remaining between them. The germline gives CDR1 MNHNS, CDR2 SASEGT. The CDR3 bases are TGTGCCAGCAGGGTGGTAGGCTCGGACGAGCAGTACTTC. Translated: CASRVVGSDEQYF.

The chain links TRBV29-1 to TRBJ2-1; 12 nucleotides line up with TRBD2. The CDR3 is made up of 14 amino acids. J was trimmed by 6 bases and V by 4 bases; bases with no gene match: 4. The germline CDR1 and CDR2 sequences are SQVTM and ANQGSEA. The CDR3 sequence: CSVALAGGPNEQFF. The CDR3 nucleotides are TGCAGCGTTGCTCTAGCGGGAGGGCCCAATGAGCAGTTCTTC.

CDR3 nucleotide sequence: TGTGCCAGCAGCCCTCTTGCGGGAGGTTTTCGGAGCTCCTACAATGAGCAGTTCTTC. It yields the protein CASSPLAGGFRSSYNEQFF. This sequence joins TRBV28 and TRBJ2-1; TRBD2 aligns across 8 bases. Germline V gene data show CDR1 as MDHEN and CDR2 as SYDVKM. This CDR3 has 19 residues. After removal of 6 bases from V and 0 bases from J, the junction contained 16 bases not matched to a gene.

The chain links TRBV2 to TRBJ2-7; D might be TRBD1 or TRBD2, each matching 5 bases. The germline V gene encodes CDR1 SNHLY and CDR2 FYNNEI. Trimming shortened V by 5 bases and J by 1 base, and 27 bases separated the two germline ends. The CDR3 extends over 19 amino acids. CDR3 nucleotides: TGTGCCAGCAGTTCCCTCCAGGGCAGAAGAGGGGCTCTATCCTACGAGCAGTACTTC. It is translated as CASSSLQGRRGALSYEQYF.

The rearrangement links TRBV5-5 to TRBJ1-3; D ambiguous. CDR1 SGHKS and CDR2 YYEKEE come from the germline V gene (reference sequence). This CDR3 spans 15 amino acids. Trimming shortened V by 1 base and J by 2 bases, and 10 bases separated the two germline ends. The CDR3 DNA reads TGTGCCAGCAGCTTGATTGGGAACCCTGGAAACACCATATATTTT. This encodes CASSLIGNPGNTIYF.

The rearrangement links TRBV19 to TRBJ1-5, with D maybe TRBD1 (5 bases). The CDR3 extends over 15 amino acids. V was trimmed by 4 bases and J by 0 bases, leaving 10 bases between them. Per germline, CDR1 LNHDA and CDR2 SQIVND (reference sequence). CDR3 nucleotides: TGTGCCAGTAGTAGGGGCGCCCATAGCAATCAGCCCCAGCATTTT. Residues: CASSRGAHSNQPQHF.

The CDR3 DNA follows: TGTGCCAGCGTGGGAGCACTTGACAATGAGCAGTTCTTC. Translating it yields CASVGALDNEQFF. The chain links TRBV28 to TRBJ2-1; D perhaps matches TRBD2 (5 bases). This CDR3 comprises 13 residues. The ends were cut back, 8 bases at V and 5 bases at J, with 13 bases in the middle. Germline CDR1 and CDR2: MDHEN and SYDVKM.

The chain has TRBV10-2 and TRBJ2-5, with D possibly matching TRBD1 (5 bases). Germline lookup yields CDR1 WSHSY and CDR2 SAAADI. V was cut by 9 bases and J by 1 base, with 15 bases left in between. CDR3 length: 14 amino acids. CDR3 nucleotide sequence: TGCGCCAGTGGCGAGCAGGGTACCCAAGAGACCCAGTACTTC. It translates to CASGEQGTQETQYF.

The gene calls are TRBV5-6 and TRBJ2-3, with a possible D match to TRBD2 (6 bases). The CDR3 covers 14 residues. Germline lookup yields CDR1 SGHDT and CDR2 YYEEEE. Trimming took off 2 bases at V and 9 bases at J, with 16 bases between the two ends. The CDR3 reads CASSLRGGLGTQYF. The CDR3 nucleotides read TGTGCCAGCAGCTTAAGAGGAGGGTTGGGGACGCAGTATTTT.

The V gene is TRBV19, the J gene TRBJ1-4; D remains ambiguous. The CDR3 consists of 12 residues. Germline V gene data show CDR1 as LNHDA and CDR2 as SQIVND (reference sequence). V was pared by 7 bases and J by 4 bases, with 7 bases between. For the CDR3, the DNA is TGTGCCAGTACCGCGGGTAATGAAAAACTGTTTTTT. Translation: CASTAGNEKLFF.

This chain uses TRBV5-1 with TRBJ2-7; 9 bases match TRBD2. Germline V gene data show CDR1 as SGHRS and CDR2 as YFSETQ. After removal of 2 bases from V and 1 base from J, the junction contained 4 bases not matched to a gene. CDR3 size: 15 residues. CDR3 DNA: TGCGCCAGCAGCTTCGTAGCGGGAGAGTCCTACGAGCAGTACTTC. Its translation: CASSFVAGESYEQYF.

This clone has only one observation. The rearrangement joins TRBV5-6 to TRBJ1-1; 7 nucleotides align to TRBD1. J lost 7 bases, V lost 4 bases, and 10 bases had no gene match. CDR3 size: 14 residues. Germline V lookup: CDR1 SGHDT, CDR2 YYEEEE. The CDR3 coding sequence is TGTGCCAGCAGCCCGACAGGGAGAATGATTGAAGCTTTCTTT. Its protein product is CASSPTGRMIEAFF.

Turning to this clone: A much larger clone sits a single nucleotide away, making a read error possible. Other DNA sequences in the same sample also yield this CDR3. V gene TRBV19 combines with J gene TRBJ2-5; the D is unclear. Trimming removed 0 bases at V and 5 bases at J, with 4 bases between. Germline loops: CDR1 LNHDA, CDR2 SQIVND (reference sequence). CDR3 length: 12 amino acids. The CDR3 DNA follows: TGTGCCAGTAGTATAGAGCCCGAGACCCAGTACTTC. Encoded protein: CASSIEPETQYF.

The chain carries TRBV9 and TRBJ1-5; no reliable D call. V lost 10 bases and J lost 4, with 21 bases in between. Germline V lookup: CDR1 SGDLS, CDR2 YYNGEE. This CDR3 contains 15 residues. CDR3 nucleotides: TGTGCCCACGTCCGGGAGGCTGATTCGAATCAGCCCCAGCATTTT. This gives the protein CAHVREADSNQPQHF. The entire variable domain, with the rest obtained from reference TRBV9 and TRBJ1-5, is as follows: DSGVTQTPKHLITATGQRVTLRCSPRSGDLSVYWYQQSLDQGLQFLIQYYNGEERAKGNILERFSAQQFPDLHSELNLSSLELGDSALYFCAHVREADSNQPQHFGDGTRLSIL.

The chain couples TRBV27 to TRBJ2-1; 11 nucleotides align to TRBD2. V was pared by 5 bases and J by 8 bases, with 11 bases of the junction left unmatched. The CDR3 is made up of 16 amino acids. The germline CDR1 and CDR2 sequences are MNHEY and SMNVEV (reference sequence). CDR3 loop: CASSARLAGSLDEQFF. In DNA, the CDR3 is TGTGCCAGCAGTGCCCGACTAGCGGGATCTCTCGATGAGCAGTTCTTC.

This chain uses TRBV4-3 with TRBJ1-2, with no clear D. The CDR3 is 13 amino acids. The V gene lost 0 bases and the J gene lost 5 bases, with 7 bases spanning the gap. Germline V gives CDR1 LGHNA, CDR2 YSLEER. For the CDR3, the DNA is TGCGCCAGCAGCCAAGATCGACGTTATGGCTACACCTTC. It is translated as CASSQDRRYGYTF.

The V and J genes are TRBV9 and TRBJ2-3; D gene ambiguous. Germline V gives CDR1 SGDLS, CDR2 YYNGEE. The V gene lost 0 bases and the J gene lost 4 bases, with 15 bases spanning the gap. The CDR3 is 16 residues long. The CDR3 spells CASSVDRQRAADTQYF. CDR3 coding DNA: TGTGCCAGCAGCGTAGACAGACAAAGAGCCGCAGATACGCAGTATTTT.

This chain links TRBV2 with TRBJ1-2; TRBD1 matches 12 bases. This CDR3 has 16 residues. V lost 7 bases to trimming and J lost 0 bases; unmatched junction nucleotides: 6. CDR1 and CDR2 from the germline V gene are SNHLY and FYNNEI. The CDR3 protein is CASKGQGASANYGYTF. In DNA, the CDR3 is TGTGCCAGCAAGGGACAGGGGGCTTCAGCTAACTATGGCTACACCTTC. Combining the CDR3 with reference TRBV2 and TRBJ1-2 gives the whole variable domain EPEVTQTPSHQVTQMGQEVILRCVPISNHLYFYWYRQILGQKVEFLVSFYNNEISEKSEIFDDQFSVERPDGSNFTLKIRSTKLEDSAMYFCASKGQGASANYGYTFGSGTRLTVV.

The rearrangement links TRBV19 to TRBJ1-5; 7 bases align to TRBD1. The germline V gene encodes CDR1 LNHDA and CDR2 SQIVND (reference sequence). The junction had 3 bases not matched to a gene; V was cut back by 8 bases and J by 2 bases. This CDR3 spans 13 amino acids. CDR3 nucleotide sequence: TGTGCCAGTGACAGGGTCGGCAATCAGCCCCAGCATTTT. Protein sequence: CASDRVGNQPQHF.

The chain is built from TRBV10-1 and TRBJ2-7; no clear D. This CDR3 spans 12 amino acids. The ends were cut back, 5 bases at V and 2 bases at J, with 7 bases in the middle. Germline V CDR1 and CDR2: WNHNN, SYGVQD (reference sequence). The CDR3 region has the DNA TGCGCCAGCAGTATTACTCCCTACGAGCAGTACTTC. It specifies CASSITPYEQYF.

This sequence joins TRBV10-3 and TRBJ2-5, with 9 bases matching TRBD2. CDR3 length: 17 amino acids. Germline CDR1 and CDR2: ENHRY and SYGVKD. V lost 4 bases and J lost 1; bases outside the gene matches: 10. The DNA for the CDR3 is TGTGCCATCAGTGTATCAGCGGGAGGAGGGGGCCAAGAGACCCAGTACTTC. It codes for CAISVSAGGGGQETQYF.

This rearrangement joins TRBV12-5 to TRBJ2-5; TRBD1 is a possible D gene (5 bases). CDR1 and CDR2 (germline): LGHNT, FRNRAP. CDR3 length: 15 residues. V was cut by 6 bases and J by 1 base, with 15 bases left in between. In DNA form, the CDR3 reads TGTGCTAGTGGCCGGTCAGGGTCGCCCCAAGAGACCCAGTACTTC. It is translated as CASGRSGSPQETQYF.

This clone was counted only a few times. Other DNA sequences in this specimen translate into the identical CDR3. The V call is TRBV10-1, the J call TRBJ2-5, with D maybe TRBD1 (6 bases). This CDR3 region has 14 residues. Looked up from germline, CDR1 is WNHNN and CDR2 is SYGVQD (reference sequence). V shed 3 bases and J shed 4 bases, with 12 bases lying between them. CDR3 in DNA: TGCGCCAGCAGTGACGCCGGCAGGGGAGAGACCCAGTACTTC. It is translated as CASSDAGRGETQYF.

The gene calls are TRBV5-1 and TRBJ2-5; TRBD2 might be the D (5 bases). The CDR3 totals 15 residues. Deletions cut 0 bases from V and 5 bases from J, with 14 bases between. The germline V gene has CDR1 SGHRS and CDR2 YFSETQ. The chain's CDR3 is CASSLVSGSGETQYF. The CDR3 coding sequence is TGCGCCAGCAGCTTGGTTTCCGGGTCGGGGGAGACCCAGTACTTC.

The V gene is TRBV7-8, the J gene TRBJ2-7; 7 bases agree with TRBD1. CDR1 and CDR2 from the germline V gene are SGHVS and FQNEAQ. V was clipped by 3 bases and J by 3 bases; unmatched bases: 8. The CDR3 length is 15 residues. CDR3: CASSFGDSPIYEQYF. CDR3 bases: TGTGCCAGCAGCTTCGGGGACAGCCCTATCTACGAGCAGTACTTC.

V usage is TRBV11-1 and J usage is TRBJ2-7; D gene uncertain. The CDR3 length is 14 residues. V was clipped by 5 bases and J by 1 base, with 12 bases between them. The germline V gene encodes CDR1 SGHAT and CDR2 FQDESV (reference sequence). Here the CDR3 reads CASSRPARSYEQYF. In nucleotides, the CDR3 is TGTGCCAGCAGCCGCCCCGCTAGATCCTACGAGCAGTACTTC.